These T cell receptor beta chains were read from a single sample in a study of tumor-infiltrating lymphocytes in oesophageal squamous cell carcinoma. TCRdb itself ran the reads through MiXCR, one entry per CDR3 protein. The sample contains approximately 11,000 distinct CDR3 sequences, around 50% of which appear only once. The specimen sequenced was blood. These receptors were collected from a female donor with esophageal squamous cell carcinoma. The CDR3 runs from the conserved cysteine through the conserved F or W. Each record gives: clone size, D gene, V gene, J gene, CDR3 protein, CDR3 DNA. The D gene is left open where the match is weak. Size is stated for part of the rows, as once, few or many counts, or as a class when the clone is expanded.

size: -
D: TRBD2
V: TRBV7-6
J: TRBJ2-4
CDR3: CASSLTHLAGGPSIQYF
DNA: TGTGCCAGCAGCTTAACCCATCTAGCGGGAGGGCCCAGCATTCAGTACTTC

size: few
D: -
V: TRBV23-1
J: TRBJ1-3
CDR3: CASSHPYGVTPSSGNTIYF
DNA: TGCGCCAGCAGTCACCCCTATGGGGTGACACCGAGCTCTGGAAACACCATATATTTT

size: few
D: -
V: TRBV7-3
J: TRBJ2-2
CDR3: CASSSESTGELFF
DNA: TGTGCCAGCAGCTCCGAAAGCACCGGGGAGCTGTTTTTT

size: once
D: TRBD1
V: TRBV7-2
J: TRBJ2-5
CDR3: CASSLSPKQGRETQYF
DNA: TGTGCCAGCAGCCTGAGTCCAAAACAGGGGCGGGAGACCCAGTACTTC

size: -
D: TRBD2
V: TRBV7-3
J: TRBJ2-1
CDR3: CASSLSGGGAEQFF
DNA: TGTGCCAGCAGCTTAAGCGGGGGGGGGGCTGAGCAGTTCTTC

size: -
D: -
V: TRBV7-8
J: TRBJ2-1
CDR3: CASSLAGGGADEQFF
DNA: TGTGCCAGCAGCTTAGCGGGAGGGGGAGCGGATGAGCAGTTCTTC

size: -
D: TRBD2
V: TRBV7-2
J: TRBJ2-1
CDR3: CASRATSGGAYNEQFF
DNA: TGTGCCAGCAGGGCTACTAGCGGGGGGGCTTACAATGAGCAGTTCTTC

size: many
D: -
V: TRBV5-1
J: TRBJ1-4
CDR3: CPGQNEKLFF
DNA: TGCCCTGGACAGAATGAAAAACTGTTTTTT

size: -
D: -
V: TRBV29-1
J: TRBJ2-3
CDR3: CSVEGGDISYEQYF
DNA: TGCAGCGTTGAAGGGGGGGACATATCCTACGAGCAGTACTTT

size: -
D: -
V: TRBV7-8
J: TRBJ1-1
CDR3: CASTFGGGLTEAFF
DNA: TGTGCCAGCACGTTCGGAGGGGGTTTAACTGAAGCTTTCTTT

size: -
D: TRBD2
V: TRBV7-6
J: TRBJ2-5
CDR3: CASSKTSGGPWTQYF
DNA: TGTGCCAGCAGCAAGACTAGCGGGGGGCCCTGGACCCAGTACTTC

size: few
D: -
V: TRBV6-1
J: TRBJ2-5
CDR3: CASSERRGQSVETQYF
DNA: TGTGCCAGCAGTGAAAGGAGGGGGCAGTCCGTAGAGACCCAGTACTTC

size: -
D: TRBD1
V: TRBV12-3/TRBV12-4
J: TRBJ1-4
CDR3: CASSRDSSNEKLFF
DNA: TGTGCCAGCAGTCGGGACAGCTCGAATGAAAAACTGTTTTTT

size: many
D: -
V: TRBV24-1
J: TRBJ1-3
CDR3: CATSDGAGGNTIYF
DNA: TGTGCCACCAGTGATGGGGCAGGCGGAAACACCATATATTTT

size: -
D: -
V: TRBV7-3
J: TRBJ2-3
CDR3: CASSPKPTDTQYF
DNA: TGTGCCAGCAGCCCCAAGCCCACAGATACGCAGTATTTT

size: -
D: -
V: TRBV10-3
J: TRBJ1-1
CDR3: CAISESGEVAEAFF
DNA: TGTGCCATCAGTGAGTCGGGCGAAGTCGCTGAAGCTTTCTTT

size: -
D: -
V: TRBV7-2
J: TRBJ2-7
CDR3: CASSFRDGTYEQYF
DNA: TGTGCCAGCAGCTTCCGGGACGGTACCTACGAGCAGTACTTC

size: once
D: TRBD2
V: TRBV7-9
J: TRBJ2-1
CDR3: CAKSRLAGYNEQFF
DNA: TGTGCCAAGTCGAGGCTAGCGGGGTACAATGAGCAGTTCTTC

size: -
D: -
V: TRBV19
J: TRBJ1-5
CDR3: CASSLDSSNQPQHF
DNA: TGTGCCAGTAGTTTGGACAGTAGCAATCAGCCCCAGCATTTT

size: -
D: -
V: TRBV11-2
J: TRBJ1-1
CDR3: CASRTGNWETEAFF
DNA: TGTGCCAGCAGGACCGGGAACTGGGAAACTGAAGCTTTCTTT

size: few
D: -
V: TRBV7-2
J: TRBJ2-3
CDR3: CASSLVYPGPVTDTQYF
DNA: TGTGCCAGCAGCTTAGTTTACCCGGGACCCGTGACAGATACGCAGTATTTT

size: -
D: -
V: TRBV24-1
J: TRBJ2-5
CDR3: CATSVDEPSLEQYF
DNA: TGTGCCACCAGTGTGGACGAACCATCTCTTGAGCAGTACTTC

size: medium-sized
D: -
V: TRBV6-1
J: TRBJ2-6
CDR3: CASSAQGPGANVLTF
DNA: TGTGCCAGCAGTGCACAGGGTCCCGGGGCCAACGTCCTGACTTTC

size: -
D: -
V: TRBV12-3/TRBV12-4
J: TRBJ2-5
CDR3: CASSQGVAVVSETQYF
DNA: TGTGCCAGCAGCCAGGGAGTCGCGGTGGTGTCTGAGACCCAGTACTTC

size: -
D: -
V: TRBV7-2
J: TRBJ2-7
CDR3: CASSYPEGSGYEQYF
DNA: TGTGCCAGCAGCTACCCTGAGGGATCAGGCTACGAGCAGTACTTC

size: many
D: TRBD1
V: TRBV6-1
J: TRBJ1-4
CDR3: CASSERGRSTGEKLFF
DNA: TGTGCCAGCAGTGAAAGGGGGCGAAGTACGGGTGAAAAACTGTTTTTT

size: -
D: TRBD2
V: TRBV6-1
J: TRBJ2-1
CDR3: CASHIGTSGGNEQFF
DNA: TGTGCCAGCCACATCGGGACTAGCGGGGGGAATGAGCAGTTCTTC

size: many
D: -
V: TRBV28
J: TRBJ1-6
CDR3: CASSSGSHSPLHF
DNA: TGTGCCAGCAGTTCAGGGAGTCATTCACCCCTCCACTTT

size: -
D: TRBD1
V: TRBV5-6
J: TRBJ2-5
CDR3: CASSLRDRWKETQYF
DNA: TGTGCCAGCAGCTTACGGGACAGGTGGAAAGAGACCCAGTACTTC

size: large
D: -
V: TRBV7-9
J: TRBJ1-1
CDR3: CASSVKVDTEAFF
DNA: TGTGCCAGCAGCGTGAAAGTCGACACTGAAGCTTTCTTT

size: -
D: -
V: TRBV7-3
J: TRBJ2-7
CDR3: CASSLMPDGYEQYF
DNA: TGTGCCAGCAGCTTAATGCCGGACGGATACGAGCAGTACTTC

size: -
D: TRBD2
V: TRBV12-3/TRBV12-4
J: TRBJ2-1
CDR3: CASTLGGAGGDEQFF
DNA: TGTGCCAGCACCCTTGGCGGAGCGGGAGGGGATGAGCAGTTCTTC

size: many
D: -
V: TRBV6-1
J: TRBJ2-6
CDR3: CASTASGANVLTF
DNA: TGTGCCAGCACCGCTTCCGGGGCCAACGTCCTGACTTTC

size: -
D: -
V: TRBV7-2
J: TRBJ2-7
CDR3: CASSRGPYEQYF
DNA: TGTGCCAGCAGCAGAGGCCCCTACGAGCAGTACTTC

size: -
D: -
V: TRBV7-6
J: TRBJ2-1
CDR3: CASSLVGGPYNEQFF
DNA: TGTGCCAGCAGCTTAGTCGGGGGGCCTTACAATGAGCAGTTCTTC

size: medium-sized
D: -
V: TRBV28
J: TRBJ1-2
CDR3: CASSDNYGYTF
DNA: TGTGCCAGCAGTGACAACTATGGCTACACCTTC

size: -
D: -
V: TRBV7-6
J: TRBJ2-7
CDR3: CASSLFKELNEQYF
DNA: TGTGCCAGCAGCTTATTCAAGGAGCTTAACGAGCAGTACTTC

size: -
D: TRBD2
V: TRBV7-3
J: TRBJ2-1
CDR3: CASSFGDWREAYNEQFF
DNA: TGTGCCAGCAGCTTTGGGGATTGGCGGGAGGCTTACAATGAGCAGTTCTTC

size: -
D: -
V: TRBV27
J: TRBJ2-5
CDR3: CASSPEYQETQYF
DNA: TGTGCCAGCAGTCCCGAATACCAAGAGACCCAGTACTTC

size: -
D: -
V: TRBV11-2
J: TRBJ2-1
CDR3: CASSLNAGTSYNEQFF
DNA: TGTGCCAGCAGCTTAAACGCGGGGACATCCTACAATGAGCAGTTCTTC

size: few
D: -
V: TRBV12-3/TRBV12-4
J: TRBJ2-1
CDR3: CASSFILGFREQFF
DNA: TGTGCCAGCAGTTTTATCTTGGGTTTTCGAGAGCAGTTCTTC

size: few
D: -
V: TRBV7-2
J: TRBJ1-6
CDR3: CASSLEAAGSSPLHF
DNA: TGTGCCAGCAGCTTAGAAGCGGCAGGGAGTTCACCCCTCCACTTT

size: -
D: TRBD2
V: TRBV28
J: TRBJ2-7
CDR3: CASTRNLAGVYEQYF
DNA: TGTGCCAGCACCCGAAATTTAGCGGGAGTCTACGAGCAGTACTTC

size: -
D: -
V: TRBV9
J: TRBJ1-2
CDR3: CASSVARGYGYTF
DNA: TGTGCCAGCAGCGTAGCTCGGGGATATGGCTACACCTTC

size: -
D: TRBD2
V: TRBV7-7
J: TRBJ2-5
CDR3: CASSQLAGRGETQYF
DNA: TGTGCTAGCAGCCAACTAGCGGGAAGGGGGGAGACCCAGTACTTC

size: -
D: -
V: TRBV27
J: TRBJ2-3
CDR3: CASSLMTGANTDTQYF
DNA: TGTGCCAGCAGTTTGATGACCGGGGCCAACACAGATACGCAGTATTTT

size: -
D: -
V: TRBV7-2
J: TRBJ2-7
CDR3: CASSLHYEQYF
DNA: TGTGCCAGCAGTCTCCACTACGAGCAGTACTTC

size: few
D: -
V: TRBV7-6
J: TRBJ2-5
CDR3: CASSSEWETQYF
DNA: TGTGCCAGCAGCTCCGAATGGGAGACCCAGTACTTC

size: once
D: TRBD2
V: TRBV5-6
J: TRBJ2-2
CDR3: CASSPAGGAGLGELFF
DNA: TGTGCCAGCAGCCCGGCGGGGGGAGCAGGTTTGGGGGAGCTGTTTTTT

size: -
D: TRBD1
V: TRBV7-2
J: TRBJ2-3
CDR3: CASSWDRGPDTQYF
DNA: TGTGCCAGCAGCTGGGACAGGGGCCCAGATACGCAGTATTTT

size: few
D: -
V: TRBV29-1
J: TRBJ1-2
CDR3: CSVESTRYGYTF
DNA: TGCAGCGTTGAATCTACGCGCTATGGCTACACCTTC

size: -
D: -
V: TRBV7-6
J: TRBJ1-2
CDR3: CASSLGPRWADYGYTF
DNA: TGTGCCAGCAGCTTGGGCCCCCGTTGGGCAGACTATGGCTACACCTTC

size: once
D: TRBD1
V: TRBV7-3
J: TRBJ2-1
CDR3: CASSLSSGGNEQFF
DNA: TGTGCCAGCAGCTTAAGTTCAGGGGGCAATGAGCAGTTCTTC

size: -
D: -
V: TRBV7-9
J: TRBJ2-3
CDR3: CASSQGPFTDTQYF
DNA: TGTGCCAGCAGCCAGGGTCCCTTCACAGATACGCAGTATTTT

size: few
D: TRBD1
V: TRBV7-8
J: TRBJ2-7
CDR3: CASSTIGQAEQYF
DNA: TGTGCCAGCAGCACCATAGGACAGGCCGAGCAGTACTTC

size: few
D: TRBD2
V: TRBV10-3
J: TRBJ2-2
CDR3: CAISVSSSGRNTGELFF
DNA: TGTGCCATCAGTGTGTCTTCTAGCGGGAGGAACACCGGGGAGCTGTTTTTT

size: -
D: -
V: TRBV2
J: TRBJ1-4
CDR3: CASSVSGFGEKLFF
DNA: TGTGCCAGCAGTGTCTCAGGGTTCGGAGAAAAACTGTTTTTT

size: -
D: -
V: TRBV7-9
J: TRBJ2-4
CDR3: CASREGGLAKNIQYF
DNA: TGTGCCAGCAGGGAAGGGGGGTTAGCCAAAAACATTCAGTACTTC